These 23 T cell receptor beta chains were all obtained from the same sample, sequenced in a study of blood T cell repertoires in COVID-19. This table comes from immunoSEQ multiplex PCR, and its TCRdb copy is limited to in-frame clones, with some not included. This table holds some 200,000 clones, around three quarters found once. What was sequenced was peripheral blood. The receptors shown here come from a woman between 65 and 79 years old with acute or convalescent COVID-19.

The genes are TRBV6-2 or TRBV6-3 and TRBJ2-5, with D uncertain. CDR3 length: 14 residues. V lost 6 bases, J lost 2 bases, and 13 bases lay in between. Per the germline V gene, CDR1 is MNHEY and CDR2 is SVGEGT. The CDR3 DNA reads TGTGCCAGCAGCTTAGTCCGTAGTCAAGAGACCCAGTACTTC. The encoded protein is CASSLVRSQETQYF.

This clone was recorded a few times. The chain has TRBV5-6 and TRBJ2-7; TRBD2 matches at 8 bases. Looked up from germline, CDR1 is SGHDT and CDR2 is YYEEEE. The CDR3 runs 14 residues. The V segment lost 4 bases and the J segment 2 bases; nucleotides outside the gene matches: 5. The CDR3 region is CASSPTGGAYEQYF. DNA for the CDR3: TGTGCCAGCAGCCCCACGGGGGGGGCCTACGAGCAGTACTTC.

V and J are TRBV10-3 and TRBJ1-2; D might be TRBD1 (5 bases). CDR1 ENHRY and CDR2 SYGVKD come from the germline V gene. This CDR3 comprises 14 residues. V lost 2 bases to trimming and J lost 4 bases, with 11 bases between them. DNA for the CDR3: TGTGCCATCAGTGAGAAGGGACTATCCTATGGCTACACCTTC. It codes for CAISEKGLSYGYTF.

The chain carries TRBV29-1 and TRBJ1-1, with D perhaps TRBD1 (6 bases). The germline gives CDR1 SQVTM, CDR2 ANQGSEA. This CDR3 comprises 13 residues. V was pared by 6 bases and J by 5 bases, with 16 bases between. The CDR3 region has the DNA TGCAGCGTCGTCTATTCACAGGGTACTGAAGCTTTCTTT. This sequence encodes CSVVYSQGTEAFF.

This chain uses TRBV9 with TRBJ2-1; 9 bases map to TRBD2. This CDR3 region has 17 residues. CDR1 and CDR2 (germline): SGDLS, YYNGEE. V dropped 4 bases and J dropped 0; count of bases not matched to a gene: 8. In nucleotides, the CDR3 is TGTGCCAGCAGCCCCTCGGGGCGGGGGGGCTCCTACAATGAGCAGTTCTTC. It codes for CASSPSGRGGSYNEQFF.

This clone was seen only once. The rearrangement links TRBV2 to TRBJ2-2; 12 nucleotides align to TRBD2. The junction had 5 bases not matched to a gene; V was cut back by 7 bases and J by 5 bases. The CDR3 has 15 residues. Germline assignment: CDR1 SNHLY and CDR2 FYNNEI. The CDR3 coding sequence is TGTGCCAGCACCCTAGCGGGGGGGCCGACCGGGGAGCTGTTTTTT. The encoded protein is CASTLAGGPTGELFF. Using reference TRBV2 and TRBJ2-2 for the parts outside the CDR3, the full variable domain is EPEVTQTPSHQVTQMGQEVILRCVPISNHLYFYWYRQILGQKVEFLVSFYNNEISEKSEIFDDQFSVERPDGSNFTLKIRSTKLEDSAMYFCASTLAGGPTGELFFGEGSRLTVL.

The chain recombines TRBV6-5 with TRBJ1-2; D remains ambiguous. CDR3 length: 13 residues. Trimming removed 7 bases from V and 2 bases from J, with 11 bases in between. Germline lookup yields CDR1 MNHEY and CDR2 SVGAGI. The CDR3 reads CASNPAGNYGYTF. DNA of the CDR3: TGTGCCAGCAATCCCGCGGGGAACTATGGCTACACCTTC.

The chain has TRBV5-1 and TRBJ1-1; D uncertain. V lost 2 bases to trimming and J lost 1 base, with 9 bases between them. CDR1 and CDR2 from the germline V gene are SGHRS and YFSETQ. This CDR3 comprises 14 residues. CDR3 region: CASSFREPNTEAFF. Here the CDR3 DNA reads TGCGCCAGCAGCTTTAGAGAGCCGAACACTGAAGCTTTCTTT.

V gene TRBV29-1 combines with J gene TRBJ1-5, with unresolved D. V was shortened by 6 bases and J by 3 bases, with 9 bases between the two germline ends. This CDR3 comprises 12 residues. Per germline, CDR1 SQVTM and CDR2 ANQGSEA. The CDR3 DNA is TGCAGCGTCGCAGTTCCCAATCAGCCCCAGCATTTT. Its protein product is CSVAVPNQPQHF.

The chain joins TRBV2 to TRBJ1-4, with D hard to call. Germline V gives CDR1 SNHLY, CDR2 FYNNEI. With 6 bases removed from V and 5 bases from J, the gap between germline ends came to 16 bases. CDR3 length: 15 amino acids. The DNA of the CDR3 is TGTGCCAGCAGGCCATGGCTGGCCGGGAATGAAAAACTGTTTTTT. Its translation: CASRPWLAGNEKLFF.

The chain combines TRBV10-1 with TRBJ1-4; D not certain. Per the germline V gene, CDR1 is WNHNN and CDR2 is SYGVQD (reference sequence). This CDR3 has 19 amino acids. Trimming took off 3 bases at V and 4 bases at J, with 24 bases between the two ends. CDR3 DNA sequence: TGCGCCAGCAGTGAAGGCAGGATTGGCCGCCTTCGGGATAATGAAAAACTGTTTTTT. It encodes CASSEGRIGRLRDNEKLFF.

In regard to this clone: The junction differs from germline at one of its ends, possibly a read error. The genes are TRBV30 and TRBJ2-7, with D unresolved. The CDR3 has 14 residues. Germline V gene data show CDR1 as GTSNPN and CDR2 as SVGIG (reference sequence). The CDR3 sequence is CAWIDNPTSNEQYF. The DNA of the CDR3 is TGTGCCTGGATCGACAATCCAACCTCCAACGAGCAGTACTTC.

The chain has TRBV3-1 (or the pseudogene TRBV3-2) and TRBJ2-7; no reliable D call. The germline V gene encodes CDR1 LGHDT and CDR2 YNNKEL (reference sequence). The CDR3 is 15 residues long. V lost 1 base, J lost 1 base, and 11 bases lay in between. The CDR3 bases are TGTGCCAGCAGCCAAGTGGCAGTGTTATCCTACGAGCAGTACTTC. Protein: CASSQVAVLSYEQYF.

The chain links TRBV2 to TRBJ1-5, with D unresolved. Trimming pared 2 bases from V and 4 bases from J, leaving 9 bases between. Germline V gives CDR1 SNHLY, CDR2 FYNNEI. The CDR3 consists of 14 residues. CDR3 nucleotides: TGTGCCAGCAGTGAAAACAGCCTGAATCAGCCCCAGCATTTT. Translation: CASSENSLNQPQHF.

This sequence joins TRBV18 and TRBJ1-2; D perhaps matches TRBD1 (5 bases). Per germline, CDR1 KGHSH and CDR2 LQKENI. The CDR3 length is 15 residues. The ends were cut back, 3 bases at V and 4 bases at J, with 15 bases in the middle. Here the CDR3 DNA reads TGTGCCAGCTCACCTTCTCCTGACGGGGGCTATGGCTACACCTTC. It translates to CASSPSPDGGYGYTF.

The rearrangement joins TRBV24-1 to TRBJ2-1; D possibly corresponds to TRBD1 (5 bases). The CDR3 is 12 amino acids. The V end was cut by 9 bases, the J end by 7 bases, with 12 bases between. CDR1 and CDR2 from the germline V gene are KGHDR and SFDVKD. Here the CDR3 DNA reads TGTGCCACCGGGGCAGGGTGGAATGAGCAGTTCTTC. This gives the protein CATGAGWNEQFF.

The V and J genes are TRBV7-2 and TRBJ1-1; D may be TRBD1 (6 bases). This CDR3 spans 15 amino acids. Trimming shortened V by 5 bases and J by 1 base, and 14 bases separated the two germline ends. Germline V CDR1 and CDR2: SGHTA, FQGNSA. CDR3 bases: TGTGCCAGCAGCCCGCAAACAGGGAGGAACACTGAAGCTTTCTTT. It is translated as CASSPQTGRNTEAFF.

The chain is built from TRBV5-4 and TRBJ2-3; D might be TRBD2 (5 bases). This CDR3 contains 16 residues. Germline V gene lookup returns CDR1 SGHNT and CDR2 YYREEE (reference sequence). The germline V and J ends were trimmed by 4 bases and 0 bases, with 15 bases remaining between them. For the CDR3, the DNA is TGTGCCAGCAGCCCATCCACTAGGAGGAGCACAGATACGCAGTATTTT. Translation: CASSPSTRRSTDTQYF.

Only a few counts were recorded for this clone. CDR3: CASSLARGLVSYEQYF. The CDR3 DNA reads TGTGCCAGCAGCTTAGCGAGGGGACTAGTCTCCTACGAGCAGTACTTC. The rearrangement joins TRBV5-8 to TRBJ2-7; TRBD2 matches at 8 bases. The CDR3 loop spans 16 amino acids. Looked up from germline, CDR1 is SGHTS and CDR2 is YDEGEE. V shed 2 bases and J 0 bases; nucleotides not matched to a gene: 7.

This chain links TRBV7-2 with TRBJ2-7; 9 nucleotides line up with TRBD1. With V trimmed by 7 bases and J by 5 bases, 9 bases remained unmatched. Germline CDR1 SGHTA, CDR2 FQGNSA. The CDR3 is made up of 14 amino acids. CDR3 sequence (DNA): TGTGCCAGCAACACCGGGACAGGGATACACGAGCAGTACTTC. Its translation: CASNTGTGIHEQYF.

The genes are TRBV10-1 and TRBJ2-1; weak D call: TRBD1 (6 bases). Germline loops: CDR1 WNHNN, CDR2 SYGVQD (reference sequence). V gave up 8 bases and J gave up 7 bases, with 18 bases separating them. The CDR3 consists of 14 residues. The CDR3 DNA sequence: TGCGCCAGCTCTCAGGGGAAGGGTACAAATGAGCAGTTCTTC. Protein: CASSQGKGTNEQFF.

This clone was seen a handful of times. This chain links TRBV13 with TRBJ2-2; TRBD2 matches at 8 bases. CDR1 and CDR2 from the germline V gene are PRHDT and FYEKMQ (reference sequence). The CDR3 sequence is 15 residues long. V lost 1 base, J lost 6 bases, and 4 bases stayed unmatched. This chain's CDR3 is CASSLEGTRPGELFF. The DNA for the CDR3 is TGTGCCAGCAGCTTAGAAGGGACTAGACCCGGGGAGCTGTTTTTT.

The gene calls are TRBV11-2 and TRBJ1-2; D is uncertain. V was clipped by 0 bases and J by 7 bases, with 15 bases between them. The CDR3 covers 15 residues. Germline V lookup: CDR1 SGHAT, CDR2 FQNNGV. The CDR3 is CASSLDQTAGGGYTF. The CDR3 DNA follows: TGTGCCAGCAGCTTAGATCAAACGGCAGGTGGTGGCTACACCTTC.